These 8 T cell receptor beta chains came from one sample sequenced in a study of regulatory T cells in long-lasting Graves disease. Time point denoted: newly diagnosed GD, antithyroid drugs for less than 3 months. Extracted PBMC RNA gave rise to the TCR library. The authors built TCR beta libraries using iRepertoire HTBI primers and Arm-PCR of CDR3 regions. Via MiXCR, TCRdb re-called the multiplex PCR reads, giving one row per CDR3 protein. The table shows around 250,000 distinct CDR3 sequences, with 20% occurring only once. The sequenced sample was peripheral blood mononuclear cells (PBMCs), obtained at new diagnosis, from a patient treated with antithyroid drugs. These receptors came from a female donor with Graves disease.

V is TRBV5-1 and J is TRBJ2-3; 7 nucleotides align to TRBD1. This CDR3 comprises 16 residues. Germline V gene sequence: CDR1 SGHRS, CDR2 YFSETQ. J lost 0 bases, V lost 2 bases, and 6 bases had no gene match. The CDR3 here is CASSFWDSPSTDTQYF. The CDR3 coding sequence is TGCGCCAGCAGCTTCTGGGACAGCCCTAGCACAGATACGCAGTATTTT.

This clonotype was seen many times. The V call is TRBV5-6, the J call TRBJ1-3; D is unclear. The V end was cut by 4 bases, the J end by 4 bases, with 9 bases between. CDR3 length equals 13 residues. Germline CDR1 and CDR2: SGHDT and YYEEEE. CDR3 residues: CASSLQAGNTIYF. As DNA, the CDR3 is TGTGCCAGCAGCCTTCAGGCGGGAAACACCATATATTTT.

This clonotype was seen ten or more times. CDR3 loop: CASSLQAGGYETQYF. The CDR3 DNA sequence: TGTGCCAGCAGCTTACAGGCAGGGGGCTATGAGACCCAGTACTTC. V is TRBV7-3 and J is TRBJ2-5; 8 bases are a match to TRBD1. Germline V gene lookup returns CDR1 SGHTA and CDR2 FQGTGA. Losses at the gene ends were 2 bases for V and 5 bases for J; bases not matched to a gene: 7. This CDR3 comprises 15 residues.

This chain joins TRBV5-8 and TRBJ2-7; the match to TRBD1 covers 8 bases. The CDR3 has 14 amino acids. Germline V gene lookup returns CDR1 SGHTS and CDR2 YDEGEE. The J segment lost 6 bases and the V segment lost 5 bases, leaving 10 bases of the junction unmatched. The CDR3 region has the DNA TGTGCCAGCAGAAACGACAGGGGCGCCTTCGAGCAGTACTTC. Residues: CASRNDRGAFEQYF. The whole variable domain, filled in from reference TRBV5-8 and TRBJ2-7, reads EAGVTQSPTHLIKTRGQQATLRCSPISGHTSVYWYQQALGLGLQFLLWYDEGEERNRGNFPPRFSGRQFPNYSSELNVNALELEDSALYLCASRNDRGAFEQYFGPGTRLTVT.

The chain joins TRBV6-2 or TRBV6-3 to TRBJ1-1; possibly TRBD1 for D (6 bases). V was clipped by 2 bases and J by 11 bases, with 9 bases between them. Per germline, CDR1 MNHEY and CDR2 SVGEGT. This CDR3 is built from 11 residues. DNA for the CDR3: TGTGCCAGCAGTTACGGGCAGGGGGCTTTCTTT. This codes for CASSYGQGAFF.

This clonotype was seen at least ten times. The rearrangement joins TRBV20-1 to TRBJ2-1; maybe TRBD2 (7 bases). Germline lookup yields CDR1 DFQATT and CDR2 SNEGSKA (reference sequence). The CDR3 totals 15 residues. Trimming took 0 bases from V and 6 from J, leaving 15 bases between them. CDR3 DNA: TGCAGTGCTAGAGAGGGGAGGGGACACCCCAATGAGCAGTTCTTC. This encodes CSAREGRGHPNEQFF.

In this sample, this clonotype turned up many times. This chain connects TRBV28 to TRBJ2-7; D may be TRBD1 or TRBD2 (5 bases each). Trimming took 4 bases from V and 4 from J, leaving 8 bases between them. Germline CDR1 is MDHEN and CDR2 is SYDVKM. The CDR3 spans 12 residues. The CDR3 DNA follows: TGTGCCAGCAGTTGGGACGCGTACGAGCAGTACTTC. Amino acid sequence: CASSWDAYEQYF.

Turning to this clonotype: This may stem from a read error, because a much larger clone lies one nucleotide away. The chain uses TRBV5-1 and TRBJ2-3; D perhaps matches TRBD2 (5 bases). The CDR3 covers 15 residues. CDR1 and CDR2 (germline): SGHRS, YFSETQ. V lost 3 bases and J 5 bases, leaving 16 bases between the germline ends. CDR3 sequence (DNA): TGCGCCAGCAGCTCGCGGGCAGGAGTAGAAGATACGCAGTATTTT. It encodes CASSSRAGVEDTQYF.